The clone carrying this T cell receptor (beta chain) was found a few times. These data belong to a study of T cell repertoires in ileal Crohn's disease. Turning to the study itself: At surgery, about 34% of patients smoked, with median disease duration 7.9 years. Operated complications were stricturing disease (approximately 61%) and penetrating disease (about 39%).

This CDR3 region has 14 residues. Per germline, CDR1 MRHNA and CDR2 SNTAGT. After removal of 5 bases from V and 4 bases from J, the junction contained 5 bases not matched to a gene. The table came from immunoSEQ multiplex PCR; TCRdb's copy has only in-frame clones and leaves some out. The sample gives 15,000 to 20,000 clones, about 91% of which show up once; 5.5% to 6.5% is in the top ten. The source is an adult with Crohn's disease. Sequencing input: ileal tissue. The chain carries TRBV6-4 and TRBJ2-3, with TRBD2 identical over 8 bases. The CDR3 region has the DNA TGTGCCAGCAGTCCGGGACTAGACTCAGATACGCAGTATTTT. Translation gives CASSPGLDSDTQYF.